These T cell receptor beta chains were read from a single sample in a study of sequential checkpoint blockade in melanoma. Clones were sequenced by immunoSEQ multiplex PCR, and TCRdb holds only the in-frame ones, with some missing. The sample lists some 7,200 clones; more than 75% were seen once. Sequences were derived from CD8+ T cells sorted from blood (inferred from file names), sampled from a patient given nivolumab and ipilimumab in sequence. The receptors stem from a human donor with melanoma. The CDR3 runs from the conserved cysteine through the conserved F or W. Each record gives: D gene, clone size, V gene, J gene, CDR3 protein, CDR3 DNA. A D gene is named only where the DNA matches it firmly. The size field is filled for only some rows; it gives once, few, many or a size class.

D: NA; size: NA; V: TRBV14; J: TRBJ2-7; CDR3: CASSQEAASSYEQYF; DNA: TGTGCCAGCAGCCAAGAGGCGGCCAGCTCCTACGAGCAGTACTTC
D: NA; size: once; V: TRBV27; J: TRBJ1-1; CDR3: CASSLNSKNTEAFF; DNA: TGTGCCAGCAGTTTAAACAGTAAGAACACTGAAGCTTTCTTT
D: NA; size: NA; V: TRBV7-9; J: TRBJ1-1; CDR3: CASSSGQWNTEAFF; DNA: TGTGCCAGCAGCTCTGGACAGTGGAACACTGAAGCTTTCTTT
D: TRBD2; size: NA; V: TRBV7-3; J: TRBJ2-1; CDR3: CASSLAGRERDEQFF; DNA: TGTGCCAGCAGCTTAGCCGGGCGGGAGAGGGATGAGCAGTTCTTC
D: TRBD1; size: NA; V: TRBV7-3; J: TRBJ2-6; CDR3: CASSKSPGTGSGANVLTF; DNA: TGTGCCAGCAGCAAAAGTCCCGGGACAGGGTCTGGGGCCAACGTCCTGACTTTC
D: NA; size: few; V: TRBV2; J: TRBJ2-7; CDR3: CANLVEGHLRFSYEQYF; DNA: TGTGCCAACCTGGTCGAGGGACACCTACGTTTCTCCTACGAGCAGTACTTC
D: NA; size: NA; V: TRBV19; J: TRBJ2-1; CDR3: CVSSFQGLNNEQFF; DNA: TGTGTCAGTAGCTTCCAGGGCCTTAACAATGAGCAGTTCTTC
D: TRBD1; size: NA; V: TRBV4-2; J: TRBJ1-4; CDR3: CASSQGDRGIATNEKLFF; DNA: TGTGCCAGCAGCCAAGGGGACAGGGGAATCGCAACTAATGAAAAACTGTTTTTT
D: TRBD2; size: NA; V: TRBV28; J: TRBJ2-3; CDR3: CASSYIPVWREGYTQYF; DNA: TGTGCCAGCAGCTATATTCCCGTTTGGCGGGAGGGGTATACGCAGTATTTT
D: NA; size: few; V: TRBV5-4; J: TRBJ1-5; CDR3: CASSFFSGDNQPQHF; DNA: TGTGCCAGCAGCTTTTTTTCAGGGGACAATCAGCCCCAGCATTTT
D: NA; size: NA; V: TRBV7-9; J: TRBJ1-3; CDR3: CASSFITGSGNTIYF; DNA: TGTGCCAGCAGCTTTATCACAGGGTCTGGAAACACCATATATTTT
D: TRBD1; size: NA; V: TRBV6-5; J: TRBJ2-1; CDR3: CASSYGTGPYNEQFF; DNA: TGTGCCAGCAGTTACGGGACAGGGCCCTACAATGAGCAGTTCTTC
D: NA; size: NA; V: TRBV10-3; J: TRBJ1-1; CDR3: CAIRPGLKNTEAFF; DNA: TGTGCCATCAGGCCGGGACTAAAGAACACTGAAGCTTTCTTT
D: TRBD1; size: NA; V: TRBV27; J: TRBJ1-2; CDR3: CASSLDRGSYGYTF; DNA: TGTGCCAGCAGTTTGGACAGGGGATCGTATGGCTACACCTTC
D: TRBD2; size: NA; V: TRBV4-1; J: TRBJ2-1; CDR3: CASSHPTSGRDYNEQFF; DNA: TGCGCCAGCAGCCACCCGACTAGCGGGAGAGATTACAATGAGCAGTTCTTC
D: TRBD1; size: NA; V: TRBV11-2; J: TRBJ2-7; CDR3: CASSGQVGRRSEQYF; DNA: TGTGCCAGCAGCGGACAGGTCGGAAGGAGAAGCGAGCAGTACTTC